This T cell receptor beta chain was captured by sequencing in a study of identical twins. Points on this clonotype: Its antigen is still unknown.

TCRdb passed the 5' RACE reads through MiXCR, listing each CDR3 protein once. The table has 450,000 to 500,000 distinct CDR3 sequences, roughly an eighth seen once. Study-level results: Models predicted too little out-of-frame TCR alpha sharing in monozygotic twins. Conclusions were drawn cross-sectionally by statistical analysis, without following the same donors. There is a chance that invariant MAIT and iNKT cells partially muddied zero-insertion analyses. Researchers reported excess low generation probability among twin-shared out-of-frame alpha sequences.

This CDR3 region has 13 residues. The germline V gene has CDR1 SGHVS and CDR2 FNYEAQ. V was shortened by 5 bases and J by 6 bases, with 11 bases between the two germline ends. This sample also belongs to another study, concerning yellow fever vaccine responses in identical twins.

The material sequenced was CD4+ T cells sorted from blood. The chain couples TRBV7-6 to TRBJ1-5; D is perhaps TRBD1 (5 bases). The TCR was taken from a woman aged 18 to 35 in good health. CDR3 in DNA: TGTGCCAGCAGCGGGACTTGGAGTCAGCCCCAGCATTTT. It is translated as CASSGTWSQPQHF.